This entry features one TCR beta chain sequence. The protocol was immunoSEQ multiplex PCR, while the TCRdb copy is restricted to in-frame clones and leaves out a portion. The data hold around 97,000 clones, with 90% to 97% observed a single time. This sample was included in a study of technical replicates of blood from a handful of donors. Germline V lookup: CDR1 ENHRY, CDR2 SYGVKD. With V trimmed by 5 bases and J by 5 bases, 13 bases remained unmatched. The CDR3 has 16 residues. Sequencing input: T cells isolated from PBMCs. This TCR was sampled from a human donor in good health. The rearrangement joins TRBV10-3 to TRBJ2-3, with 7 bases lining up with TRBD2. For the CDR3, the DNA is TGTGCCATCAGTCCGGTCAGCGGGAACTTAGAAGATACGCAGTATTTT. Its protein product is CAISPVSGNLEDTQYF.